This T cell receptor beta chain was sequenced in a study of blood T cell repertoires in COVID-19. At the level of the study: Italy, Spain and the United States were the sources of the convalescent and acute COVID-19 samples. Nucleic acid was either cDNA or gDNA, and it came from T cells, B-cell-depleted T cells, or PBMCs.

As processed by the authors: Nucleated cell counts were estimated from reference gene primer amplification. TCRdb's copy holds only in-frame clones and misses some; the assay was immunoSEQ multiplex PCR. V, J and clone size derive from that table, while D and trimming were established from the DNA sequence. The repertoire holds tens of thousands of clones, with more than 75% as singletons. V was trimmed by 3 bases and J by 1 base, leaving 6 bases between them. CDR3 size: 13 residues. CDR1 MRHNA and CDR2 SNTAGT come from the germline V gene. This sequence originates from a woman older than 75 with acute or convalescent COVID-19. Sequences were obtained from peripheral blood. This chain links TRBV6-4 with TRBJ1-1; D unclear. CDR3 DNA: TGTGCCAGCAGTGATCGCAGGAACACTGAAGCTTTCTTT. Translating it yields CASSDRRNTEAFF.